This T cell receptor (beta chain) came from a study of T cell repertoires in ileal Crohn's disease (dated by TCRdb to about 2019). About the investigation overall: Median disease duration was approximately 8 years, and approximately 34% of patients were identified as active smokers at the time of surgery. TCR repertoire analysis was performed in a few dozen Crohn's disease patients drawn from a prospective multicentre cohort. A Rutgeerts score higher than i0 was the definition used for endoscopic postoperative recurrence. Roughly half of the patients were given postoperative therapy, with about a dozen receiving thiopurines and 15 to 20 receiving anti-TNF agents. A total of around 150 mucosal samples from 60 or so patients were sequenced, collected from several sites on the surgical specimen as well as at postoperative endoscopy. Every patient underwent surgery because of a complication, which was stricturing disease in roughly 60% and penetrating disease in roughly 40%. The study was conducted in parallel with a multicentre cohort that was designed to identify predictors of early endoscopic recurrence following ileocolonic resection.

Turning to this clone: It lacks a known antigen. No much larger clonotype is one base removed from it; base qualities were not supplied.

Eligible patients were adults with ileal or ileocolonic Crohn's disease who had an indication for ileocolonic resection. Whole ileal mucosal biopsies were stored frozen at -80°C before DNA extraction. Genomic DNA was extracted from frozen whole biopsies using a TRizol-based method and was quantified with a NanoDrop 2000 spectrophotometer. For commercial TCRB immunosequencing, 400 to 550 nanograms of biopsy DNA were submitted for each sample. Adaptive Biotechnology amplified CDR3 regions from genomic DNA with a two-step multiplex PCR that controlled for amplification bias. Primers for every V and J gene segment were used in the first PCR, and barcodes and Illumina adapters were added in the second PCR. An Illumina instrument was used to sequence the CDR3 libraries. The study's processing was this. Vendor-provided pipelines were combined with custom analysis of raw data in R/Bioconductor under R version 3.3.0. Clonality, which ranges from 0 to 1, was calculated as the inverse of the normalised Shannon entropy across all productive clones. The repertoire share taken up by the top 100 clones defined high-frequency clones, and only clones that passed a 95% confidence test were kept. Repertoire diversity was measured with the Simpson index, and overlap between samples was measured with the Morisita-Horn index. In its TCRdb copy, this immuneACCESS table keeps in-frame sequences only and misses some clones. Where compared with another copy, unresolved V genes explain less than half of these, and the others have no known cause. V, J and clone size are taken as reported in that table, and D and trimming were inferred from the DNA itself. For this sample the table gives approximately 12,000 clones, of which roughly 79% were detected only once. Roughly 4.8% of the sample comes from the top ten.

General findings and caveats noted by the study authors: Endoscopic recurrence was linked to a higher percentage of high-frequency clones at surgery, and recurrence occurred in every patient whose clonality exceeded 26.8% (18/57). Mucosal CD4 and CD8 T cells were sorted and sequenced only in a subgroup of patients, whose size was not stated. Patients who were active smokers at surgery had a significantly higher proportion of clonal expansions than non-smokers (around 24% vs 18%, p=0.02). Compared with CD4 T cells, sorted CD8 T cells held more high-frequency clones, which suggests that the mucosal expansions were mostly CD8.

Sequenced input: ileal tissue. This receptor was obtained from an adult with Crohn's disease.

The DNA sequence reads TGTGCCAGCTCAACCCCCCCGGGACTAGCATCCCCCGGGGAGCTGTTTTTT. It translates to CASSTPPGLASPGELFF. The chain is assembled from TRBV18 and TRBJ2-2; 9 bases in the middle match TRBD2. The germline V gene yields KGHSH for CDR1 and LQKENI for CDR2. Spanning cysteine to phenylalanine, the CDR3 consists of 17 amino acids. Solely the CDR3 DNA is kept, with 51 bases framed from the first base. V and J are trimmed by 5 bases and 6 bases, and the gene matches miss 13 bases of the junction.